This TCR beta chain was obtained from a study of T cell repertoires in cytomegalovirus infection. Study as a whole: HLA-B-restricted CMV epitopes that are well studied, plus recently identified HLA-C-restricted ones, were used by the study. An indication of both CMV infection and matching HLA type came from public TCR beta signatures.

For this clonotype: The antigen is undetermined.

Germline values: CDR1 SGHTA, CDR2 FQGNSA. The V and J ends lost 7 bases and 6 bases respectively, with 23 bases between them. The CDR3 spans 16 residues. Study findings and constraints: Frequencies of public TCR beta families were cumulated, and this identified carriers of CMV plus the relevant HLA. HLA-C-restricted, CMV-specific TCR beta clonotypes were dominant ex vivo.

TCRdb re-derived calls from the reads in MiXCR, one entry per CDR3 protein. This table holds roughly 310,000 distinct CDR3 sequences, 25% to 35% found once. The TCR was taken from a human donor in good health (CMV status not recorded). Some clones in this sample may be carry-over from other donors' samples. Sequences were derived from cultured PBMCs, sampled from culture after CMV antigen stimulation. The genes are TRBV7-2 and TRBJ2-3, with D perhaps TRBD1 or TRBD2 (5 bases each). The CDR3 reads CASTLGLARGGDTQYF. CDR3 bases: TGTGCCAGCACCCTGGGGCTAGCCCGGGGCGGGGATACGCAGTATTTT.